This T cell receptor beta chain comes out of a study of CD8+ T cells in alopecia areata. cDNA prepared by RNA extraction and subsequent reverse transcription served as the template for sequencing. Assay used: immunoSEQ multiplex PCR; TCRdb lists only in-frame clones, some missing. Of about 200,000 clones in the sample, about 56% were seen once. This clone has just a few counts. The CDR3 is made up of 15 amino acids. V lost 0 bases, J lost 1 base, and 4 bases stayed unmatched. Germline assignment: CDR1 SQVTM and CDR2 ANQGSEA. The rearrangement joins TRBV29-1 to TRBJ2-3; 7 bases line up with TRBD2. Sequenced material: CD8+ T cells sorted from blood. This receptor was identified in a human donor in good health. The CDR3 DNA reads TGCAGCGTTGAAGACGGGGGAGGGGGCACAGATACGCAGTATTTT. Translated: CSVEDGGGGTDTQYF.